This T cell receptor beta chain is drawn from a study of cytomegalovirus exposure and HLA in healthy donors. Using immunoSEQ multiplex PCR, the repertoire was profiled, and TCRdb retains in-frame clones only, with some absent. The sample lists more than 140,000 clones, around 90% occurring once. Germline-derived CDR1 and CDR2 are SGHNT and YENEEA. The CDR3 is 15 residues long. V lost 5 bases and J 0 bases, leaving 13 bases between the germline ends. Sequencing used PBMCs. This clonotype was sampled from a woman younger than 35 in good health and CMV-seropositive. The chain combines TRBV11-3 with TRBJ1-1; a possible D gene is TRBD1 (6 bases). CDR3 sequence: CASSTRGLMNTEAFF. The DNA of the CDR3 is TGTGCCAGCAGCACCAGGGGTTTGATGAACACTGAAGCTTTCTTT.